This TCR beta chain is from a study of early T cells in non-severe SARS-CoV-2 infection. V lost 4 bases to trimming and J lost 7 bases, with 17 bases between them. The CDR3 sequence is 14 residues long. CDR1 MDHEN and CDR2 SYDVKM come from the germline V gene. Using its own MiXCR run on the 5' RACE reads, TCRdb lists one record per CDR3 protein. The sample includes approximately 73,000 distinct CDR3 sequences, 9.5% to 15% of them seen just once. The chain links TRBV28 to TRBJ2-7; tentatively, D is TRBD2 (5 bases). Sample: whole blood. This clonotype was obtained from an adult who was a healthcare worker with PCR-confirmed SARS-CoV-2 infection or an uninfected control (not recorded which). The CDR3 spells CASSSTAGWGEQYF. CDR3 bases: TGTGCCAGCAGTTCGACGGCGGGTTGGGGAGAGCAGTACTTC.